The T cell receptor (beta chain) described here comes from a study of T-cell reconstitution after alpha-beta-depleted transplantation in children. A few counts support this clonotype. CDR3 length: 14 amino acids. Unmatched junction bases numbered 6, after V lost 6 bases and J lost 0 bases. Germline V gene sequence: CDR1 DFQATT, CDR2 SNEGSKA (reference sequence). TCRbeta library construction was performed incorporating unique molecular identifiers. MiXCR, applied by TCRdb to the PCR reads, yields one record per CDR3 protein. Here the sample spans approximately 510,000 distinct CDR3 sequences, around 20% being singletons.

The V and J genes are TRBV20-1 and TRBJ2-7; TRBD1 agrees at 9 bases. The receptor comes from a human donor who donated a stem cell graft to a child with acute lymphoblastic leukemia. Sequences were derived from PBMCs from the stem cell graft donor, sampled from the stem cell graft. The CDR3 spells CSARDRVSSYEQYF. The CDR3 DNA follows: TGCAGTGCGAGGGACAGGGTTAGCTCCTACGAGCAGTACTTC.